The sequence of this T cell receptor beta chain was determined in a study of graft-versus-host responses after intestinal transplantation. Study-wide background: Every recipient had anti-thymocyte globulin induction and 3 to 4 years of tacrolimus plus steroids. Study-wide results and limits: The study found high graft-versus-host to host-versus-graft clonal ratios in allografts of patients with graft-donor T cell macrochimerism.

TCRdb's table, derived via immunoSEQ multiplex PCR, lists solely in-frame clones and lacks some. The sample carries 20,000 to 25,000 clones, approximately 93% recorded once. Trimming removed 7 bases from V and 7 bases from J; junction bases left unmatched: 16. CDR1 and CDR2 from the germline V gene are MNHNY and SVGAGI (reference sequence). This CDR3 is 16 amino acids long. Only one count was recorded for this clone. Antigen unknown. The receptor's source is a human patient who received an intestinal transplant, so some T cells may come from the graft donor. The chain links TRBV6-6 to TRBJ2-1; 7 bases line up with TRBD2. This sample comprised PBMCs, obtained 156 days after intestinal transplant. CDR3 region: CASTRAFLGGGNEQFF. In DNA form, the CDR3 reads TGTGCCAGCACCCGGGCGTTTTTGGGCGGGGGTAATGAGCAGTTCTTC.